This entry features one TCR beta chain sequence. Sequencing was performed with immunoSEQ multiplex PCR; in TCRdb, only in-frame clones are kept and a portion is missing. Here the sample spans over 600,000 clones, 85% to 90% being singletons. Germline V CDR1 and CDR2: MNHEY, SVGAGI. The CDR3 is made up of 15 amino acids. With V trimmed by 6 bases and J by 3 bases, 6 bases remained unmatched. This sample is part of a study of blood T cell repertoires in COVID-19. Study context: The United States, Italy and Spain were the sources of the acute and convalescent COVID-19 samples.

The J gene is TRBJ1-1, the V gene TRBV6-5; 11 bases fit TRBD1. This clonotype was obtained from a woman aged 18 to 35 with acute or convalescent COVID-19. The sample consisted of peripheral blood. The CDR3 DNA reads TGTGCCAGCAGCGCCGGGACAGGGGGATACACTGAAGCTTTCTTT. It yields the protein CASSAGTGGYTEAFF.